This T cell receptor beta chain was observed in a study of cytomegalovirus exposure and HLA in healthy donors. Concerning this clone itself: Its antigen is still unknown. This specimen includes other DNA sequences encoding the same CDR3.

In the PCR, 60 Vbeta and 13 Jbeta primers were used. This table comes from immunoSEQ multiplex PCR, and its TCRdb copy is limited to in-frame clones, with some not included. Among approximately 140,000 clones listed, 65% to 85% were seen once. Findings of the study overall: As a later analysis showed, a missense DCLRE1C variant was linked to trimming of TCR beta V- and J-genes.

Deletions cut 8 bases from V and 1 base from J, with 14 bases between. The germline V gene encodes CDR1 MNHEY and CDR2 SVGAGI. This CDR3 contains 14 residues. This clonotype was obtained from a boy under 18 in good health and CMV-seronegative. Source material: PBMCs. The genes are TRBV6-5 and TRBJ1-1; D not certain. CDR3 loop: CASRLGQQNTEAFF. The CDR3 nucleotides are TGTGCCAGCCGCCTTGGGCAGCAGAACACTGAAGCTTTCTTT.